The T cell receptor (beta chain) under discussion was sequenced for a study of T cell responses to AZD1222 COVID-19 vaccine. Concerning this clone: What it binds is not known.

The germline V gene encodes CDR1 MDHEN and CDR2 SYDVKM. V shed 6 bases, J shed 4 bases, and the junction held 10 bases outside the gene matches. CDR3 length: 15 amino acids. The repertoire was sequenced with immunoSEQ multiplex PCR; TCRdb's copy has only in-frame clones and lacks some. This table has about 99,000 clones, about 93% appearing once. Study-wide points: Targets within unmutated variant regions were reportedly found for nearly half of spike-specific TCRs. Recipients of two AZD1222 doses showed rising Spike-specific TCR breadth and depth. Clonal diversity may have been underestimated in mostly white British donors.

The TCR was taken from an adult in good health. The source was peripheral blood, collected on day 0 of AZD1222 vaccination. The chain has TRBV28 and TRBJ2-7, with 9 bases matching TRBD1. In nucleotides, the CDR3 is TGTGCCAGCAGCCCCACGGGACAGGGCCCATACGAGCAGTACTTC. Its protein product is CASSPTGQGPYEQYF.